The present TCR beta chain was sequenced within a study of regulatory T cells in long-lasting Graves disease. Study-wide background: Antithyroid drug exposure in newly diagnosed Graves' patients had lasted under 3 months.

The TCR beta library used iRepertoire HTBI primers with Arm-PCR amplification of CDR3. One entry per CDR3 protein, called by TCRdb with MiXCR from the multiplex PCR reads. The data show about 320,000 distinct CDR3 sequences, with over 15% seen just once and 35% to 45% held by the top ten. This clonotype was detected many times. Its target is not known. Points from the study as a whole: The small sample size may have reduced accuracy. Favored usage of TRBV28, TRBJ1-2 and TRBJ2-5 was recorded in persistent disease.

Trimming shortened V by 4 bases and J by 3 bases, and 7 bases separated the two germline ends. The CDR3 sequence is 12 residues long. The time point was: newly diagnosed GD, antithyroid drugs for less than 3 months. There was RNA extracted from PBMCs, and the TCR library was made from it. Criteria from the American Thyroid Association guidelines were applied to diagnose Graves' disease. The sequence came from a female donor with Graves disease. The V call is TRBV12-3 or TRBV12-4, the J call TRBJ2-7; no clear D gene. Material: peripheral blood mononuclear cells (PBMCs), obtained at new diagnosis, from a patient treated with antithyroid drugs. The chain's CDR3 is CASSWIRYEQYF. DNA for the CDR3: TGTGCCAGCAGTTGGATTCGCTACGAGCAGTACTTC.